Included here is one T cell receptor beta chain sequence, with context. Its specificity is unknown. The CDR3 covers 15 residues. CDR1 SGHAT and CDR2 FQNNGV come from the germline V gene. V shed 0 bases and J shed 8 bases, with 16 bases lying between them. TCRdb fed the 5' RACE reads into MiXCR, producing one record per CDR3 protein. The table lists nearly 200,000 distinct CDR3 sequences, around 16% of them singletons. These data belong to a study of T-cell memory formation after mild COVID-19. Study-wide results and limits: Nothing showed for sure that second-wave clones peaking on day 37 were SARS-CoV-2 specific.

The receptor comes from an adult woman who had mild COVID-19 (a few samples of this study predate the infection). Cell type and time point are not known. The gene calls are TRBV11-2 and TRBJ1-1; no firm D call. Sequenced sample: PBMCs or a T cell subset sorted from them (not recorded which). CDR3 loop: CASSLDQPPLGEAFF. CDR3 sequence (DNA): TGTGCCAGCAGCTTAGATCAACCCCCGTTGGGAGAAGCTTTCTTT. Variable domain in full (rest from reference TRBV11-2 and TRBJ1-1): EAGVAQSPRYKIIEKRQSVAFWCNPISGHATLYWYQQILGQGPKLLIQFQNNGVVDDSQLPKDRFSAERLKGVDSTLKIQPAKLEDSAVYLCASSLDQPPLGEAFFGQGTRLTVV.